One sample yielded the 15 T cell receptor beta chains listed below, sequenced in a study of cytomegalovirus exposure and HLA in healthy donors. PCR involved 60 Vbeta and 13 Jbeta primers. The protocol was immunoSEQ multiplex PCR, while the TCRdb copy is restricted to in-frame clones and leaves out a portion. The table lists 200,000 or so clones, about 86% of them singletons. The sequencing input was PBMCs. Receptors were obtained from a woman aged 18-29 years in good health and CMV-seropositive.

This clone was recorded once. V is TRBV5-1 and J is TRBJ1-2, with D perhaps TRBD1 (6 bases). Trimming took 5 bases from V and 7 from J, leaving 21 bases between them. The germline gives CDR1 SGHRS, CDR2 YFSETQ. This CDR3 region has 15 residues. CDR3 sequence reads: CASSSSGAPVFGYTF. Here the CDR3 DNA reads TGCGCCAGCAGTTCATCAGGGGCGCCGGTGTTTGGCTACACCTTC.

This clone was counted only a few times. The CDR3 sequence is CASSPPGMGVDTQYF. DNA for the CDR3: TGTGCCAGCAGCCCCCCCGGTATGGGAGTAGATACGCAGTATTTT. This chain links TRBV4-2 with TRBJ2-3; D might be TRBD2 (5 bases). The CDR3 spans 15 residues. CDR1 LGHNA and CDR2 YNFKEQ come from the germline V gene. V was trimmed by 4 bases and J by 5 bases, leaving 16 bases between them.

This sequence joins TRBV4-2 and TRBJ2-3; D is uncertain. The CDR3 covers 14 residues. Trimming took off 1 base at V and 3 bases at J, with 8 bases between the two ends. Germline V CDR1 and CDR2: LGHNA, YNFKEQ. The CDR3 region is CASSQVARTDTQYF. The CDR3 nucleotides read TGTGCCAGCAGCCAAGTTGCACGGACAGATACGCAGTATTTT.

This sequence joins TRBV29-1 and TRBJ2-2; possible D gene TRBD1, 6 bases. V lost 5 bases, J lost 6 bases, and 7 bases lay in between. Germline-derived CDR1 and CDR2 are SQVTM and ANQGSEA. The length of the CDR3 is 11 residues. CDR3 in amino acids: CSVRTAGELFF. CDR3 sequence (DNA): TGCAGCGTTCGGACAGCCGGGGAGCTGTTTTTT.

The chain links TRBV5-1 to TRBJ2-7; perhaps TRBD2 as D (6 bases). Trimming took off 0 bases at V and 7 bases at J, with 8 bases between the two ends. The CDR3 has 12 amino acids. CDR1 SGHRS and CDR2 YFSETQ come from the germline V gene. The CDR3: CASSLAGREQYF. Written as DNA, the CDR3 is TGCGCCAGCAGCTTGGCGGGGAGGGAGCAGTACTTC.

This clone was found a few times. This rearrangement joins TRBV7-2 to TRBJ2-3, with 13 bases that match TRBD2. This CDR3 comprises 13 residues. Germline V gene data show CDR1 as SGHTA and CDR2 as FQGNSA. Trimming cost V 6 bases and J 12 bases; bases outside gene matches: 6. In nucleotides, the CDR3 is TGTGCCAGCAGGTCAACTAGCGGGGGGGCCCAGTATTTT. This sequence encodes CASRSTSGGAQYF.

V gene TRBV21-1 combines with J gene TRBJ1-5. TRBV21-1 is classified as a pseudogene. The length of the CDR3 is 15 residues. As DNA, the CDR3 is TGTGCCAGCAGCATCATACCGGGAGCAAGGCAGCCCCAGCATTTT. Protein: CASSIIPGARQPQHF.

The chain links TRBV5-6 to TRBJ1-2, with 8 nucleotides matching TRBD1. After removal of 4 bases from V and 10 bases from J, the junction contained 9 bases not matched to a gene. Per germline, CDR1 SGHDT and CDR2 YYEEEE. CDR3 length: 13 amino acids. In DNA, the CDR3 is TGTGCCAGCAGCCCCAGGGGACAGGAATTCTACACCTTC. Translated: CASSPRGQEFYTF.

The CDR3 here is CASSNPLRFLGGYAYEQYF. CDR3 bases: TGTGCCAGCAGCAATCCCTTGAGATTTCTCGGGGGGTACGCCTACGAGCAGTACTTC. The genes are TRBV11-1 and TRBJ2-7; 7 positions agree with TRBD2. V shed 5 bases and J 2 bases; nucleotides not matched to a gene: 21. Looked up from germline, CDR1 is SGHAT and CDR2 is FQDESV (reference sequence). The CDR3 spans 19 residues.

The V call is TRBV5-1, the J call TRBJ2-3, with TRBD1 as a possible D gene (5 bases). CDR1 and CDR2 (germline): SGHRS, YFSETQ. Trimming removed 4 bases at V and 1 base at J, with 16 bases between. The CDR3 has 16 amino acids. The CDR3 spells CASSTLRDEGTDTQYF. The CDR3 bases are TGCGCCAGCAGCACCCTCAGGGATGAAGGCACAGATACGCAGTATTTT.

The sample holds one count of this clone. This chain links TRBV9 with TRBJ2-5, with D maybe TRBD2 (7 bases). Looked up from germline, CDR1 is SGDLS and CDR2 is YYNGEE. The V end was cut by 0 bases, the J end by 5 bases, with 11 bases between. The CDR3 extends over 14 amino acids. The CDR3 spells CASSVEQGGETQYF. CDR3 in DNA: TGTGCCAGCAGCGTAGAACAGGGAGGGGAGACCCAGTACTTC.

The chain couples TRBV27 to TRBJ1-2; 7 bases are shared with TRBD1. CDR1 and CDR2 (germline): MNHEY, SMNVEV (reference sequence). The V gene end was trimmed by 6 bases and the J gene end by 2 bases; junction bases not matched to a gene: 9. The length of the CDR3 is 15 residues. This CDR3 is CASSPNLQGNYGYTF. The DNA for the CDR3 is TGTGCCAGCAGCCCCAATTTACAGGGGAACTATGGCTACACCTTC.

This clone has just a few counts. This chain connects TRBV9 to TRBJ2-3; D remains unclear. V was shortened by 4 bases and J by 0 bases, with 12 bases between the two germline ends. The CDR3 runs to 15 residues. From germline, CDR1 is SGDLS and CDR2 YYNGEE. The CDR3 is CASSLLADSTDTQYF. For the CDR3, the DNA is TGTGCCAGCAGCCTATTGGCGGATAGCACAGATACGCAGTATTTT.

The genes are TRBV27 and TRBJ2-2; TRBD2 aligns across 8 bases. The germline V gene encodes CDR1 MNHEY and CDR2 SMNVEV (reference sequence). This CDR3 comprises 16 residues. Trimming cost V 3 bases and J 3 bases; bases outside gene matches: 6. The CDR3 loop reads CASSFLRGAYTGELFF. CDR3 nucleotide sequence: TGTGCCAGCAGTTTTTTGCGGGGGGCCTACACCGGGGAGCTGTTTTTT.

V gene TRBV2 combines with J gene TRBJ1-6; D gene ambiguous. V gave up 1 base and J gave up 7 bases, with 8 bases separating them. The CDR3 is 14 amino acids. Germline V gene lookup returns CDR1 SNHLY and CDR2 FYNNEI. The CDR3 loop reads CASSEGRWNSPLHF. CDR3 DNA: TGTGCCAGCAGTGAAGGCAGGTGGAATTCACCCCTCCACTTT.